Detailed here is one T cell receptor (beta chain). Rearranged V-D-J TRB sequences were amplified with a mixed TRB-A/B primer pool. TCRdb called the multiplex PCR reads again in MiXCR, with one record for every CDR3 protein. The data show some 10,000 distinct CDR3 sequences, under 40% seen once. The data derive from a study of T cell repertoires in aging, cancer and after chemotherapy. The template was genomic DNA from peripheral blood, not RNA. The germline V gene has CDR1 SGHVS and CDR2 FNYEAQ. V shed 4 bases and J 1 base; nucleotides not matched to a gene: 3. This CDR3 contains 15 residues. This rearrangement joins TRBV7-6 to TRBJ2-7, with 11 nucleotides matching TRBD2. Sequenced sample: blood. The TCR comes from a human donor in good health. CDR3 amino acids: CASSSTSGASYEQYF. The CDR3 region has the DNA TGTGCCAGCAGCTCGACTAGCGGGGCTTCCTACGAGCAGTACTTC.